The clone carrying this T cell receptor beta chain was counted at least ten times. Its antigen remains unknown. The entry originates in a study of CD8 T cells in ankylosing spondylitis. In making TCR beta libraries, quantitative 5'-RACE with molecular barcodes was used. TCRdb re-called the 5' RACE reads through MiXCR, storing one row per CDR3 protein. The sample has about 540,000 distinct CDR3 sequences, more than 9.5% seen once; the top ten hold about 6.8%. Study-wide points: Clones tied to disease were said to be significantly enriched in matched ankylosing spondylitis synovial fluid. In ankylosing spondylitis blood, a motif of seven or eight highly homologous TCR beta variants appeared characteristic. Clones linked with disease were CD8+ and fairly uncommon in the peripheral blood. A number of the motif variants had already been described in reactive arthritis synovial fluid and blood.

CDR1 is SGHRS and CDR2 is YFSETQ in the germline V gene. The CDR3 covers 17 residues. V was pared by 4 bases and J by 2 bases, with 8 bases of the junction left unmatched. This chain uses TRBV5-1 with TRBJ2-2, with 10 bases that match TRBD2. Material for sequencing was blood, either unsorted or a sorted T cell fraction (not recorded which). The source of this sequence is a male donor with ankylosing spondylitis. CDR3 nucleotide sequence: TGCGCCAGCAGCCAAATAGCGGGAGGCCCTAACACCGGGGAGCTGTTTTTT. Protein product: CASSQIAGGPNTGELFF.